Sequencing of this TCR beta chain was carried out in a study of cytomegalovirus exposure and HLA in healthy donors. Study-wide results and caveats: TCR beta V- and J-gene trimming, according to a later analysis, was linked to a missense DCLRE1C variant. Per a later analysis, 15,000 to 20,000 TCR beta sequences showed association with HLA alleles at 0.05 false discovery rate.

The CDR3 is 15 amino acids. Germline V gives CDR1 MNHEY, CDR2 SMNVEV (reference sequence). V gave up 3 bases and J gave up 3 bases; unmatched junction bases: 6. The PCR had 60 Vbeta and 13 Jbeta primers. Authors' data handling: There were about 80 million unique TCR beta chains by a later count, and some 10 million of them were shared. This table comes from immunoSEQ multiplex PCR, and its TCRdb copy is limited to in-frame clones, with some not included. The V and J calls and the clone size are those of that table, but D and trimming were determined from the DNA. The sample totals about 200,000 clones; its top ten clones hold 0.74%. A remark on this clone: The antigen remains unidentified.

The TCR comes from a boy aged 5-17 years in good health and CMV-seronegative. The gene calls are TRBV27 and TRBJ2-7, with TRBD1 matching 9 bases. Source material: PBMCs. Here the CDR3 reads CASSLTGGASYEQYF. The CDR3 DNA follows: TGTGCCAGCAGTTTGACAGGGGGTGCTAGCTACGAGCAGTACTTC.